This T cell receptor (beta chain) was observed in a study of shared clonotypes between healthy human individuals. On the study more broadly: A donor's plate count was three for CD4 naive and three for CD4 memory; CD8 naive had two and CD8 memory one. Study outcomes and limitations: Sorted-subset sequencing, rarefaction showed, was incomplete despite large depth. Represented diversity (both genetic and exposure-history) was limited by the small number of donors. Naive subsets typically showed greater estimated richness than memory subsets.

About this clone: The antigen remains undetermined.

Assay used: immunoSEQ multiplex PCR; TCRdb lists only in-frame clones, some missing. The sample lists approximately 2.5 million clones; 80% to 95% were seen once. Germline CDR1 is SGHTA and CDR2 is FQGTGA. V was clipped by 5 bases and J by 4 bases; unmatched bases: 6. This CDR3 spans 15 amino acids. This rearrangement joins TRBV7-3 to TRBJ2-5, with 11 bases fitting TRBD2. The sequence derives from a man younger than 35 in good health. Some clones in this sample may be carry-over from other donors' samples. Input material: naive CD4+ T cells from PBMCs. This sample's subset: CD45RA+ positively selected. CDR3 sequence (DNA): TGTGCCAGCAGCAATAGCGGGAGGGCGGGAGAGACCCAGTACTTC. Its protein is CASSNSGRAGETQYF.